This paragraph covers one T cell receptor beta chain sequence. Its antigen is unknown. Base quality data are lacking; no much larger clone is found one base away. The data are from a study of shared clonotypes between healthy human individuals (dated by TCRdb to about 2020). Regarding the complete study: A couple of women and three men aged 18 to 49 years were included in the cohort. Different laboratories and diverse techniques were used to prepare libraries and sequence TCR repertoires, to increase sequencing depth and limit assay-specific biases. For each donor, CD4 naive and CD4 memory were each given three plates, CD8 naive was given two plates, and CD8 memory was given one plate. To estimate repertoire size and how much clonotype sharing occurs between individuals, the study deeply sequenced the blood TCR repertoires of five or six healthy adults. Each donor's leukapheresis produced roughly between roughly 0.85 and 10 billion PBMCs.

The donors were healthy, HIV-negative adults who had no recently reported acute infections or vaccinations. All donors were Caucasian adults living in Nashville, Tennessee, USA. CD4+ T cells were enriched by magnetic negative selection, after which naive cells were positively selected on CD45RA and the negative fraction was taken as the memory subset. Blood was collected by leukapheresis, and PBMCs were isolated by Ficoll-Histopaque density gradient centrifugation and then cryopreserved in liquid nitrogen vapor phase. Analytical flow cytometry was used to check the purity and quantity of each magnetically sorted T cell population. Genomic DNA was isolated from every sorted fraction and measured by UV absorbance on a Nanodrop 2000c. General conclusions and limits of the study: When a handful of donors were compared, the shared fraction of clonotypes was about 5% for naive CD4, over 3% for naive CD8, 2% to 2.5% for memory CD4, and 0.35% to 0.4% for memory CD8. Pairwise subsampling indicated that sequencing depth was expected to affect the degree of clonotype sharing among donors. Because the study included only a small number of donors, the genetic and exposure-history diversity represented was limited. Compared with non-shared clonotypes, the clonotypes found in all four sorted-subset donors had higher generation probabilities. Rarefaction of sorted-subset datasets indicated incomplete sequencing despite the large sequencing depth. Larger estimated clonotype richness was generally found for naive subsets than for memory subsets. Only blood was sampled, and tissue TCR repertoires likely differ from those in blood.

Using the deep immunoSEQ assay, multiplex PCR amplified TCR CDR3 regions from genomic DNA. Genomic DNA extracted from each cell subset was distributed evenly over all wells of several immunoSEQ 96-well plates, and each plate served as one replicate. For sorted subsets, about 210 ng of genomic DNA, equivalent to roughly 33,000 T cell genomes, went into each replicate PCR. The purified libraries were quantified using a Qubit 3.0 fluorometer, sized with a Bioanalyzer 2100, and then quantified again using the KAPA Library Quantification kit. Every immunoSEQ 96-well plate was sequenced on a separate single-read 150-cycle Illumina NextSeq 550 flow cell. The original methods were these. Because the immunoSEQ output held only junctional sequences and lacked quality scores, the filtering could not match the filtering applied to full-length reads. To assign V/J genes and CDR3, sequences were annotated using PyIR, a Python wrapper for IgBLAST v1.9, with IMGT germline references. Reads with weak V/J assignments (E-value above 1e-6), missing CDR3, stop codons, out-of-frame junctions, or ambiguous translated residues were removed. V3J clonotypes were defined as sequences sharing an identical inferred V gene, J gene, and CDR3 amino acid sequence. Percentage overlap between repertoires was calculated by dividing the number of shared unique clonotypes by the size of the smaller repertoire. Repertoire richness was assessed with RTK rarefaction, the Chao1 estimator, and Recon v2.1 estimates of unobserved clonotypes. Generation probabilities were computed with OLGA for all TCRbeta clonotypes obtained by the gDNA method from four donors. TCRdb stores this immuneACCESS table with in-frame sequences only. Part of the clones is absent; in the studies checked, under half of the shortfall reflects unresolved V genes, and no reason is known for the rest. V and J calls and clone size follow that table, whereas D and trimming were derived from the DNA. This sample gives more than 2,000,000 clones in total; about 92% of them show up just once. Of the sample, over 0.12% is held by the ten largest clones.

This clonotype was sampled from a man aged 18 to 30 in good health. Sequenced material: naive CD4+ T cells sorted from blood. Interpreted using the paper, the cell subset or site label stands for: CD45RA+ positively selected.

The DNA reads as follows: TGTGCCAGCGGCAGGGGACAGCCCCAGCATTTT. It codes for CASGRGQPQHF. The rearrangement joined TRBV11-3 to TRBJ1-5; the D region possibly corresponds to TRBD1 (6 bases align). Between the V and J ends, shortened by 8 bases and 7 bases respectively, the junction contains 9 bases. From the cysteine up to the phenylalanine, the CDR3 has a length of 11 residues. Just the 33-base CDR3 DNA is kept, in frame starting at base 1. In the germline V gene, CDR1 corresponds to SGHNT and CDR2 to YENEEA.